This T cell receptor beta chain derives from a study of blood T cell repertoires in COVID-19. At the level of the study: Spain, Italy and the United States supplied samples that represented acute and convalescent COVID-19. PBMCs, B-cell-depleted T cells, or T cells were the source of the cDNA or gDNA that made up the material.

Deletions cut 1 base from V and 3 bases from J, with 9 bases between. The length of the CDR3 is 14 residues. The V gene's germline CDR1 is SGHTA and CDR2 FQGTGA. Methods used by the authors: By means of reference gene primer amplification, nucleated cell counts were estimated. Method: immunoSEQ multiplex PCR; TCRdb's copy keeps in-frame clones and lacks some. V and J calls and clone size come straight from that table; D and trimming were deduced from the DNA. Of under 130,000 clones listed, over 75% are singletons. The receptor comes from a woman older than 75 with acute or convalescent COVID-19. What was sequenced was peripheral blood. The V and J genes are TRBV7-3 and TRBJ1-1; maybe TRBD1 (6 bases). The CDR3: CASSLREGDTEAFF. CDR3 bases: TGTGCCAGCAGCTTAAGGGAGGGGGACACTGAAGCTTTCTTT.